A selection of T cell receptor beta chains follows, all from one sample in a study of cytomegalovirus exposure and HLA in healthy donors. Repertoires were generated with immunoSEQ multiplex PCR, while TCRdb's copy carries only in-frame clones and drops some. The table records around 150,000 clones, 79% of them present only once. Specimen: PBMCs. These receptors were taken from a human donor in good health. Each CDR3 is given with its conserved first and last residue. The D gene is left open where the match is weak. Not all rows give a size; the values are once, few, many and, for expanded clones, a class.

CDR3 DNA: TGTGCCAGCAGTTACGGACGTGGGGCGGTACTGCCCCAGCATTTT; CDR3 protein: CASSYGRGAVLPQHF; V gene: TRBV6-6; J gene: TRBJ1-5; clone size: .; D gene: .
CDR3 DNA: TGTGCCAGCAGGGGAGACTATGGCTACCCCTTC; CDR3 protein: CASRGDYGYPF; V gene: TRBV28; J gene: TRBJ1-2; clone size: .; D gene: .
CDR3 DNA: TGTGCCACCATGACGGAACAGGGGGGGGAGTATTTT; CDR3 protein: CATMTEQGGEYF; V gene: TRBV6-1; J gene: TRBJ2-3; clone size: few; D gene: .
CDR3 DNA: TGCGCCAGCAGCTTGACAGGGGACGAGCAGTACTTC; CDR3 protein: CASSLTGDEQYF; V gene: TRBV5-1; J gene: TRBJ2-7; clone size: .; D gene: TRBD1
CDR3 DNA: TGTGCCAGCCGAAATTGGCGGGAGGGTGTCGGTGAGCAGTTCTTC; CDR3 protein: CASRNWREGVGEQFF; V gene: TRBV6-1; J gene: TRBJ2-1; clone size: .; D gene: TRBD2
CDR3 DNA: TGTGCCATCAAATGGTACGGACAGGGGAACACTGAAGCTTTCTTT; CDR3 protein: CAIKWYGQGNTEAFF; V gene: TRBV10-3; J gene: TRBJ1-1; clone size: .; D gene: TRBD1
CDR3 DNA: TGTGCCTGGAGCAAATTAGAGCACAATGAGCAGTTCTTC; CDR3 protein: CAWSKLEHNEQFF; V gene: TRBV30; J gene: TRBJ2-1; clone size: .; D gene: .
CDR3 DNA: TGTGCCAGCAGCTTGGCCACCGGGACACAAGCTAACTATGGCTACACCTTC; CDR3 protein: CASSLATGTQANYGYTF; V gene: TRBV7-6; J gene: TRBJ1-2; clone size: .; D gene: .
CDR3 DNA: TGCGCCAGCAGCTCCCGTGGCCGGGAAAGCTCTGGAAACACCATATATTTT; CDR3 protein: CASSSRGRESSGNTIYF; V gene: TRBV5-1; J gene: TRBJ1-3; clone size: once; D gene: .
CDR3 DNA: TGTGCCAGCAGCTTGAGGTGGGTGGGCATGAACACTGAAGCTTTCTTT; CDR3 protein: CASSLRWVGMNTEAFF; V gene: TRBV5-6; J gene: TRBJ1-1; clone size: .; D gene: .
CDR3 DNA: TGTGCCGCCTGGAAAGGGGCGAGCGGAAACACCATATATTTT; CDR3 protein: CAAWKGASGNTIYF; V gene: TRBV19; J gene: TRBJ1-3; clone size: .; D gene: .
CDR3 DNA: TGTGCCAGTAGGCTAGGGGGGGTTGGTGATGAAAAACTGTTTTTT; CDR3 protein: CASRLGGVGDEKLFF; V gene: TRBV19; J gene: TRBJ1-4; clone size: few; D gene: .
CDR3 DNA: TGTGCCAGCAGCTCGGATGGGGACATGGGGCTCTATGGCTACACCTTC; CDR3 protein: CASSSDGDMGLYGYTF; V gene: TRBV5-4; J gene: TRBJ1-2; clone size: once; D gene: .
CDR3 DNA: TGTGCCACCAGCAGAGACCGCAACCTCGGGGAATCTTTCTTT; CDR3 protein: CATSRDRNLGESFF; V gene: TRBV15; J gene: TRBJ1-1; clone size: .; D gene: .
CDR3 DNA: TGTGCCAGTAGTGGGGGGATGTATCAGCCCCAGCATTTT; CDR3 protein: CASSGGMYQPQHF; V gene: TRBV19; J gene: TRBJ1-5; clone size: .; D gene: .
CDR3 DNA: TGTGCCACCCTCCCACTAGCGGCGAAATACAATGAGCAGTTCTTC; CDR3 protein: CATLPLAAKYNEQFF; V gene: TRBV28; J gene: TRBJ2-1; clone size: .; D gene: TRBD2
CDR3 DNA: TGTGCCAGCAGCCACTCCACTGAAGCTTTCTTT; CDR3 protein: CASSHSTEAFF; V gene: TRBV6-5; J gene: TRBJ1-1; clone size: .; D gene: .
CDR3 DNA: TGTGCCAGCAGTGCGGGTCAGAGGGTCTATGGCTACACCTTC; CDR3 protein: CASSAGQRVYGYTF; V gene: TRBV6-5; J gene: TRBJ1-2; clone size: .; D gene: .
CDR3 DNA: TGTGCCGCTGCGGACAGGAAATACGAGCAGTACTTC; CDR3 protein: CAAADRKYEQYF; V gene: TRBV28; J gene: TRBJ2-7; clone size: .; D gene: TRBD1
CDR3 DNA: TGTGCCCGCTCCCAGGGATCACAGGGGCCCGGGAACACTGAAGCTTTCTTT; CDR3 protein: CARSQGSQGPGNTEAFF; V gene: TRBV30; J gene: TRBJ1-1; clone size: .; D gene: TRBD1
CDR3 DNA: TGTGCCACCAGCAGATCTAACCGAGGCTATGGCTACACCTTC; CDR3 protein: CATSRSNRGYGYTF; V gene: TRBV15; J gene: TRBJ1-2; clone size: .; D gene: .
CDR3 DNA: TGTGCCACCAGCAGAGATCCAGGGCAGGGATGGCAGCCCCAGCATTTT; CDR3 protein: CATSRDPGQGWQPQHF; V gene: TRBV15; J gene: TRBJ1-5; clone size: .; D gene: .
CDR3 DNA: TGTGCCAGCAGTCCGCCAGGGCTGAACACTGAAGCTTTCTTT; CDR3 protein: CASSPPGLNTEAFF; V gene: TRBV27; J gene: TRBJ1-1; clone size: .; D gene: .
CDR3 DNA: TGTGCCAGCAGCCCACCTAACGGGGGCTACGAGCAGTACTTC; CDR3 protein: CASSPPNGGYEQYF; V gene: TRBV7-2; J gene: TRBJ2-7; clone size: once; D gene: .
CDR3 DNA: TGTGCCAGCAGCGCACAGGGGGCCACCTACGAGCAGTACTTC; CDR3 protein: CASSAQGATYEQYF; V gene: TRBV7-2; J gene: TRBJ2-7; clone size: .; D gene: TRBD1
CDR3 DNA: TGTGCCAGCAGCTTAGTAGCTGGGCTAGCCCCCTACGAGCAGTACTTC; CDR3 protein: CASSLVAGLAPYEQYF; V gene: TRBV7-2; J gene: TRBJ2-7; clone size: .; D gene: .
CDR3 DNA: TGCGCCAGCAGCCAGCTATCCGGGACATCCTACGAGCAATACTTC; CDR3 protein: CASSQLSGTSYEQYF; V gene: TRBV5-1; J gene: TRBJ2-7; clone size: .; D gene: .
CDR3 DNA: TGTGCCACCAGCAGGACAGGGATTAACAATTCACCCCTCCACTTT; CDR3 protein: CATSRTGINNSPLHF; V gene: TRBV15; J gene: TRBJ1-6; clone size: .; D gene: TRBD1
CDR3 DNA: TGTGCCAGCTCGAGAAATGCCTACGAGCAGTACTTC; CDR3 protein: CASSRNAYEQYF; V gene: TRBV6-1; J gene: TRBJ2-7; clone size: .; D gene: .
CDR3 DNA: TGCGCCAGCAGCCAAGATCCCCCGGAGCAGTTCTTC; CDR3 protein: CASSQDPPEQFF; V gene: TRBV4-1; J gene: TRBJ2-1; clone size: .; D gene: .
CDR3 DNA: TGTGCCAGCAGCGTCAACGGGGACTCCAGGAGGGAGCAGTACTTC; CDR3 protein: CASSVNGDSRREQYF; V gene: TRBV9; J gene: TRBJ2-7; clone size: .; D gene: .
CDR3 DNA: TGTGCCAGCAGCTCCCGGACAGGGGGAGACACCGGGGAGCTGTTTTTT; CDR3 protein: CASSSRTGGDTGELFF; V gene: TRBV7-9; J gene: TRBJ2-2; clone size: .; D gene: TRBD1
CDR3 DNA: TGTGCCACCAGCTCCGGACCGGACAGCTCCTACGAGCAGTACTTC; CDR3 protein: CATSSGPDSSYEQYF; V gene: TRBV15; J gene: TRBJ2-7; clone size: .; D gene: .
CDR3 DNA: TGTGCCAGCAGCCACCCCAGCGAGGCGACCCAGTACTTC; CDR3 protein: CASSHPSEATQYF; V gene: TRBV6-5; J gene: TRBJ2-5; clone size: .; D gene: .
CDR3 DNA: TGCGCCAGCAGACCAGGGATTTCCCCCATCTACGAGCAGTACTTC; CDR3 protein: CASRPGISPIYEQYF; V gene: TRBV5-1; J gene: TRBJ2-7; clone size: .; D gene: .
CDR3 DNA: TGTGCCAGCAGCCTGGGGGGAGCGGATTTCTCCTACGAGCAGTACTTC; CDR3 protein: CASSLGGADFSYEQYF; V gene: TRBV4-2; J gene: TRBJ2-7; clone size: .; D gene: .
CDR3 DNA: TGTGCCAGCAGCTTACGTGGACATATCAAAAACATTCAGTACTTC; CDR3 protein: CASSLRGHIKNIQYF; V gene: TRBV13; J gene: TRBJ2-4; clone size: .; D gene: .
CDR3 DNA: TGTGCCAGCAGACAGGGGGCTAGGCAGCCCCAGCATTTT; CDR3 protein: CASRQGARQPQHF; V gene: TRBV2; J gene: TRBJ1-5; clone size: once; D gene: TRBD1
CDR3 DNA: TGCGCCAGCAGCTTGGAGACTGCAACTAATGAAAAACTGTTTTTT; CDR3 protein: CASSLETATNEKLFF; V gene: TRBV5-1; J gene: TRBJ1-4; clone size: .; D gene: .
CDR3 DNA: TGTGCCAGCAGCTTATGGGACAAGGTTATCTATGGCTACCCCTTC; CDR3 protein: CASSLWDKVIYGYPF; V gene: TRBV5-6; J gene: TRBJ1-2; clone size: .; D gene: .
CDR3 DNA: TGTGCCAGCAGTTTACGGGACTGGCGGGAGACCCAGTACTTC; CDR3 protein: CASSLRDWRETQYF; V gene: TRBV28; J gene: TRBJ2-5; clone size: .; D gene: .
CDR3 DNA: TGTGCCAGCAGCCCGAACCCTAGCGGGAGCGATGAGACCCAGTACTTC; CDR3 protein: CASSPNPSGSDETQYF; V gene: TRBV4-2; J gene: TRBJ2-5; clone size: .; D gene: TRBD2
CDR3 DNA: TGCGCCAGCAGCCAAGATTTCGGTAGCGGGGGGGGCGAGCAGTACTTC; CDR3 protein: CASSQDFGSGGGEQYF; V gene: TRBV4-3; J gene: TRBJ2-7; clone size: .; D gene: TRBD2
CDR3 DNA: TGTGCCAGCAGTGACCTCCGGGACAGTCACGAGCAGTACTTC; CDR3 protein: CASSDLRDSHEQYF; V gene: TRBV6-1; J gene: TRBJ2-7; clone size: .; D gene: TRBD1
CDR3 DNA: TGCGCCAGCAGCTTGGGGGGGGGACAGGGGAACTATGGCTACACCTTC; CDR3 protein: CASSLGGGQGNYGYTF; V gene: TRBV5-1; J gene: TRBJ1-2; clone size: .; D gene: TRBD1